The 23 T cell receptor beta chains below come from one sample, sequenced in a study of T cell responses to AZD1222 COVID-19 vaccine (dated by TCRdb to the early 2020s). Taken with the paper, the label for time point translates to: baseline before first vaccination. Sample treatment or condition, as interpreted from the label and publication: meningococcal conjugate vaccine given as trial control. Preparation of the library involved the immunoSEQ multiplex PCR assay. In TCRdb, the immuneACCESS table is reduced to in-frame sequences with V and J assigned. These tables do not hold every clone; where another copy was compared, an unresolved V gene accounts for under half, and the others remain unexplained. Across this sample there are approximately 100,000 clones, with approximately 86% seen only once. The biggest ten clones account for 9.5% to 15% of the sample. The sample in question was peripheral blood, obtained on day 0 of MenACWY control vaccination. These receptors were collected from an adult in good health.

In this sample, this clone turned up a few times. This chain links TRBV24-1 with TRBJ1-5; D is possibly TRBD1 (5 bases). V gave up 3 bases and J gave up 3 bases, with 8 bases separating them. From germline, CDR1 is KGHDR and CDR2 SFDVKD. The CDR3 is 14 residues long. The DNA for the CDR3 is TGTGCCACCAGTGATCAGGGTAACAATCAGCCCCAGCATTTT. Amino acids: CATSDQGNNQPQHF.

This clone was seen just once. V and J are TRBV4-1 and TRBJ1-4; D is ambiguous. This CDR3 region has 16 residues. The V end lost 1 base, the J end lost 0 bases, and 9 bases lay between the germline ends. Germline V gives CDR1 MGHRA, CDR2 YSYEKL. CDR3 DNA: TGCGCCAGCAGCCAAGGGACGATGGCAACTAATGAAAAACTGTTTTTT. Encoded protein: CASSQGTMATNEKLFF.

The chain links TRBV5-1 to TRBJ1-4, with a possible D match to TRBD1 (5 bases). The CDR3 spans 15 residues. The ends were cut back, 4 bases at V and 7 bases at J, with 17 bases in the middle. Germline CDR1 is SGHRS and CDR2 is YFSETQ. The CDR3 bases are TGCGCCAGCAGCCTCACTGACAGTCTCGGTGAAAAACTGTTTTTT. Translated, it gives CASSLTDSLGEKLFF.

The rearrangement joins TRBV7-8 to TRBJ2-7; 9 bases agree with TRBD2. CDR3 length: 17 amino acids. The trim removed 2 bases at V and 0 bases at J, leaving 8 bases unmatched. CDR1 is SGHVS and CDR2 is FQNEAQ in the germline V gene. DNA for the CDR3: TGTGCCAGCAGCTTACGGGCGGGAGGGGGCCCCTCCTACGAGCAGTACTTC. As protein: CASSLRAGGGPSYEQYF.

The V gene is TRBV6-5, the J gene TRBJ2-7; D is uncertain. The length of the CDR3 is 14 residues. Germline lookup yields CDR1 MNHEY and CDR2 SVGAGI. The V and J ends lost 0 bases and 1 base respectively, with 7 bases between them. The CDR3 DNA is TGTGCCAGCAGTTACTCGGGCAGTTCCTACGAGCAGTACTTC. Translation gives CASSYSGSSYEQYF.

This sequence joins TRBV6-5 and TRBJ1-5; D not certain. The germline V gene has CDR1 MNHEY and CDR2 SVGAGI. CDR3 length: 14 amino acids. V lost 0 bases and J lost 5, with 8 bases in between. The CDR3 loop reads CASSYSPTYQPQHF. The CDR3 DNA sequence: TGTGCCAGCAGTTACTCGCCCACGTATCAGCCCCAGCATTTT.

The CDR3 reads CASSYGRGTYEQYF. In nucleotides, the CDR3 is TGTGCCAGCAGTTACGGCAGGGGGACCTACGAGCAGTACTTC. The chain employs TRBV6-5 and TRBJ2-7; 7 bases fit TRBD1. The ends lost 2 bases at V and 2 bases at J; junction bases unmatched: 3. Per the germline V gene, CDR1 is MNHEY and CDR2 is SVGAGI. CDR3 size: 14 residues.

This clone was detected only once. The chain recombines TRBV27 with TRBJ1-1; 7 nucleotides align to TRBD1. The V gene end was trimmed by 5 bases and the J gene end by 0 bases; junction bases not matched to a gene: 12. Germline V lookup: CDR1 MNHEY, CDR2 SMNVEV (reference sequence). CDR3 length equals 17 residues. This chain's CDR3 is CASSPRGGFFMNTEAFF. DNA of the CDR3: TGTGCCAGCAGTCCCAGGGGGGGGTTCTTCATGAACACTGAAGCTTTCTTT.

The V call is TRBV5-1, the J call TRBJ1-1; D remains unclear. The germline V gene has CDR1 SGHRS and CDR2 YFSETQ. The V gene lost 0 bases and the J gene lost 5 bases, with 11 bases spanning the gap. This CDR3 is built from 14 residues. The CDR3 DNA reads TGCGCCAGCAGCTTGGGGGATGCGGGAACTGAAGCTTTCTTT. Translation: CASSLGDAGTEAFF.

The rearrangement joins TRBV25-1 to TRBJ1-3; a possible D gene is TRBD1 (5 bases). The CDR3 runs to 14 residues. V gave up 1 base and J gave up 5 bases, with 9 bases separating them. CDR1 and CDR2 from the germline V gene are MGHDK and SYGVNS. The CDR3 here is CASSESRARNTIYF. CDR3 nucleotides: TGTGCCAGCAGTGAATCCAGGGCGAGAAACACCATATATTTT.

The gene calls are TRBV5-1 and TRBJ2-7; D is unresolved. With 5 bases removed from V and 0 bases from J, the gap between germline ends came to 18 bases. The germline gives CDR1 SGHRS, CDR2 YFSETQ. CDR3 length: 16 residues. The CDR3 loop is CASSPEGGVSSYEQYF. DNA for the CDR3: TGCGCCAGCAGTCCGGAAGGTGGCGTCAGCTCCTACGAGCAGTACTTC.

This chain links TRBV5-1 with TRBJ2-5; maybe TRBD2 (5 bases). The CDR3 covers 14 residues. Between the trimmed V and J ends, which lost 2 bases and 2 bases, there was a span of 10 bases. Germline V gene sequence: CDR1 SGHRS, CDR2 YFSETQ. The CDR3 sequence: CASSFSGNQETQYF. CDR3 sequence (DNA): TGCGCCAGCAGCTTCAGCGGTAATCAAGAGACCCAGTACTTC.

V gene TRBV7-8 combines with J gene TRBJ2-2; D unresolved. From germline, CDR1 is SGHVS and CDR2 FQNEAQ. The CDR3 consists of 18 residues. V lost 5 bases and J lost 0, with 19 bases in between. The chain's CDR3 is CASSHYGSPLANTGELFF. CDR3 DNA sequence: TGTGCCAGCAGCCACTACGGAAGCCCACTCGCGAACACCGGGGAGCTGTTTTTT.

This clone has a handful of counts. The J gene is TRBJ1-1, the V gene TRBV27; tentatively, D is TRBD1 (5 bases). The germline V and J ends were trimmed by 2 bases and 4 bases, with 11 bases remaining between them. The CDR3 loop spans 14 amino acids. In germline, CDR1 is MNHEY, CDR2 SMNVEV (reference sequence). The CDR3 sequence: CASSLNSRATEAFF. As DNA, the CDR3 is TGTGCCAGCAGTTTAAATTCCAGGGCCACTGAAGCTTTCTTT.

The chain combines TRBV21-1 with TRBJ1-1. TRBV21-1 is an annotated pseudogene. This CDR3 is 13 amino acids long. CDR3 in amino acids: CASTPNLNTEAFF. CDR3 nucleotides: TGTGCCAGCACCCCTAACTTGAACACTGAAGCTTTCTTT.

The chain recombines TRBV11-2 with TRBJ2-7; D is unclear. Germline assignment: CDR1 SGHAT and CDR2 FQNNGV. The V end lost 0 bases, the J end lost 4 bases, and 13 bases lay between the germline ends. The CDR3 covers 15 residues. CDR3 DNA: TGTGCCAGCAGCTTAGACGGGCCTCTGAGGTACGAGCAGTACTTC. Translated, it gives CASSLDGPLRYEQYF. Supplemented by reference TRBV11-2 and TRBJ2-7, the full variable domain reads EAGVAQSPRYKIIEKRQSVAFWCNPISGHATLYWYQQILGQGPKLLIQFQNNGVVDDSQLPKDRFSAERLKGVDSTLKIQPAKLEDSAVYLCASSLDGPLRYEQYFGPGTRLTVT.

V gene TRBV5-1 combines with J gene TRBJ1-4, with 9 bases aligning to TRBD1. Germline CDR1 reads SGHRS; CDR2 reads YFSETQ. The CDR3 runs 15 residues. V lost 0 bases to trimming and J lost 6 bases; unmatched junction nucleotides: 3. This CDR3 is CASSLGRTGDEKLFF. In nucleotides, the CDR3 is TGCGCCAGCAGCTTGGGACGGACAGGGGATGAAAAACTGTTTTTT.

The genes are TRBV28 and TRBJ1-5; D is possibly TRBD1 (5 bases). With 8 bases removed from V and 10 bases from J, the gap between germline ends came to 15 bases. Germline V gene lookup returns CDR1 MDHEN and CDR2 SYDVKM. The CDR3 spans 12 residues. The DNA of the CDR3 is TGTGCCAGCTCGGGGCCTTTAAGTCCCCAGCATTTT. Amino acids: CASSGPLSPQHF. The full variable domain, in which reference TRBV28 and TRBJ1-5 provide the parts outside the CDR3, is DVKVTQSSRYLVKRTGEKVFLECVQDMDHENMFWYRQDPGLGLRLIYFSYDVKMKEKGDIPEGYSVSREKKERFSLILESASTNQTSMYLCASSGPLSPQHFGDGTRLSIL.

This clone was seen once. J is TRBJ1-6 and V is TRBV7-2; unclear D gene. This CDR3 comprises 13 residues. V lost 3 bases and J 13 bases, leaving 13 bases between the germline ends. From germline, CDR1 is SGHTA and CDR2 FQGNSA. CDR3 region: CASSFTSGEPLHF. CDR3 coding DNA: TGTGCCAGCAGCTTCACCTCGGGTGAGCCCCTCCACTTT. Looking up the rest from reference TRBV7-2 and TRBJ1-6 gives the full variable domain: GAGVSQSPSNKVTEKGKDVELRCDPISGHTALYWYRQSLGQGLEFLIYFQGNSAPDKSGLPSDRFSAERTGGSVSTLTIQRTQQEDSAVYLCASSFTSGEPLHFGNGTRLTVT.

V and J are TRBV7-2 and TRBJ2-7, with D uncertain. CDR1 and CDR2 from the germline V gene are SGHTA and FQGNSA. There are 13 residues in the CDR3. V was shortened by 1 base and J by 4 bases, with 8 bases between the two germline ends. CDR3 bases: TGTGCCAGCAGCTTAGAACAGTCGTACGAGCAGTACTTC. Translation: CASSLEQSYEQYF.

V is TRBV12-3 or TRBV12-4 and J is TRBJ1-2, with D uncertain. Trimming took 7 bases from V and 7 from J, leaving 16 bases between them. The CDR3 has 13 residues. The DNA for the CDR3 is TGTGCCAGCACCTTACGGTTCTTCGGTGGCTACACCTTC. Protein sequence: CASTLRFFGGYTF.

The CDR3 is CASSLPSGSTDTQYF. CDR3 sequence (DNA): TGTGCCAGCAGCTTGCCTAGCGGGTCCACAGATACGCAGTATTTT. The chain carries TRBV7-9 and TRBJ2-3, with 8 bases aligning to TRBD2. The CDR3 is 15 amino acids. Trimming took 3 bases from V and 2 from J; bases not matched to a gene: 4. Germline values: CDR1 SEHNR, CDR2 FQNEAQ (reference sequence).

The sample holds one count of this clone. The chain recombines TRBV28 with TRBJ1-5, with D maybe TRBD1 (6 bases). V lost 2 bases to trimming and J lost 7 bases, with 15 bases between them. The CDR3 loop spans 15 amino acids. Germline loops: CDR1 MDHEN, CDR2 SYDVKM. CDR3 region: CASSLNDGGSQPQHF. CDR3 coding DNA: TGTGCCAGCAGTTTAAACGATGGGGGCTCGCAGCCCCAGCATTTT.